This T cell receptor beta chain was documented in a study of OX40 agonist ivuxolimab in advanced cancers. General study results and limits: Nonresponders included some who also had low normalized T-cell clonal expansion.

The table came from immunoSEQ multiplex PCR; TCRdb's copy has only in-frame clones and leaves some out. The profile shows 60,000 to 75,000 clones, 70% to 90% of them singletons. The V and J ends lost 3 bases and 7 bases respectively, with 9 bases between them. CDR3 length: 13 residues. From germline, CDR1 is SGHVS and CDR2 FQNEAQ. Comments on this clone: Its antigen remains unidentified.

No patient had autoimmune disease or received systemic immunosuppression. The clonotype was recovered from an adult with an advanced solid tumor such as melanoma, head and neck, liver or kidney cancer. The chain carries TRBV7-8 and TRBJ1-4; no clear D gene. The input for sequencing was CD4+ or CD8+ T cells sorted from blood, taken in a trial of the OX40 agonist ivuxolimab. The CDR3 region is CASSFESGEKLFF. The CDR3 bases are TGTGCCAGCAGCTTTGAAAGTGGTGAAAAACTGTTTTTT.